These 30 T cell receptor beta chains originate from one sample sequenced in a study of blood T cell repertoires in COVID-19. Here immunoSEQ multiplex PCR was the method, and the copy in TCRdb shows in-frame clones only, minus some. In the table there are tens of thousands of clones, just over 85% of which are singletons. The sample taken for sequencing was peripheral blood. Every receptor here comes from a woman aged 80 or over in a cohort sampled during active or convalescent COVID-19.

The J gene is TRBJ1-5, the V gene TRBV2, with D possibly matching TRBD1 (6 bases). The CDR3 spans 14 residues. Trimming removed 1 base at V and 7 bases at J, with 11 bases between. From germline, CDR1 is SNHLY and CDR2 FYNNEI. DNA of the CDR3: TGTGCCAGCAGTGAAGGGCAGGGGTTCCAGCCCCAGCATTTT. It specifies CASSEGQGFQPQHF.

With respect to this clone: The junction and the germline gene differ at one end; a read error may be behind it. The chain carries TRBV12-3 or TRBV12-4 and TRBJ2-5; perhaps TRBD2 as D (5 bases). The CDR3 has 13 residues. The CDR3 protein is CASGFGGQETQYF. In nucleotides, the CDR3 is TGTGCCAGCGGTTTCGGAGGACAAGAGACCCAGTACTTC.

This clone was recorded many times. Written as DNA, the CDR3 is TGCGCCAGCAGGTGGGGCAGGGATGACGGGGAGCTGTTTTTT. Encoded protein: CASRWGRDDGELFF. The chain uses TRBV5-1 and TRBJ2-2; D possibly corresponds to TRBD1 (5 bases). The V gene's germline CDR1 is SGHRS and CDR2 YFSETQ. Trimming shortened V by 5 bases and J by 7 bases, and 15 bases separated the two germline ends. The CDR3 is made up of 14 amino acids.

J is TRBJ2-7 and V is TRBV5-4; D may be TRBD1 (6 bases). Germline V CDR1 and CDR2: SGHNT, YYREEE (reference sequence). Trimming took 4 bases from V and 3 from J, leaving 11 bases between them. CDR3 size: 13 residues. CDR3 loop: CASSRGRGYEQYF. The CDR3 DNA follows: TGTGCCAGCAGCCGGGGCAGGGGCTACGAGCAGTACTTC. Variable domain in full (rest from reference TRBV5-4 and TRBJ2-7): ETGVTQSPTHLIKTRGQQVTLRCSSQSGHNTVSWYQQALGQGPQFIFQYYREEENGRGNFPPRFSGLQFPNYSSELNVNALELDDSALYLCASSRGRGYEQYFGPGTRLTVT.

This rearrangement joins TRBV3-1 (or the pseudogene TRBV3-2) to TRBJ2-5; possible D gene TRBD2, 6 bases. The CDR3 sequence is 14 residues long. The V gene's germline CDR1 is LGHDT and CDR2 YNNKEL (reference sequence). V was shortened by 1 base and J by 4 bases, with 10 bases between the two germline ends. CDR3 protein: CASSQAGEGETQYF. CDR3 DNA sequence: TGTGCCAGCAGCCAAGCGGGAGAGGGAGAGACCCAGTACTTC.

The chain links TRBV15 to TRBJ1-1; unclear D gene. V lost 0 bases and J lost 1, with 6 bases in between. CDR3 size: 14 residues. Per germline, CDR1 LNHNV and CDR2 YYDKDF (reference sequence). CDR3 amino acids: CATSRDGGNTEAFF. Here the CDR3 DNA reads TGTGCCACCAGCAGAGACGGCGGGAACACTGAAGCTTTCTTT.

V usage is TRBV7-9 and J usage is TRBJ1-3; D not resolved. The germline V gene has CDR1 SEHNR and CDR2 FQNEAQ (reference sequence). V was clipped by 10 bases and J by 0 bases, with 13 bases between them. This CDR3 is built from 14 residues. The CDR3 reads CATSGSLSGNTIYF. For the CDR3, the DNA is TGTGCCACGTCAGGTTCACTCTCTGGAAACACCATATATTTT.

This chain uses TRBV28 with TRBJ1-5; 7 bases align to TRBD1. The CDR3 spans 15 residues. Unmatched junction bases numbered 10, after V lost 6 bases and J lost 5 bases. From germline, CDR1 is MDHEN and CDR2 SYDVKM. CDR3 in DNA: TGTGCCAGCAGGAACAGGGGATCCTTTCATCAGCCCCAGCATTTT. It codes for CASRNRGSFHQPQHF.

The chain links TRBV11-2 to TRBJ2-7, with 9 bases matching TRBD2. Per the germline V gene, CDR1 is SGHAT and CDR2 is FQNNGV. V trimming: 3 bases; J trimming: 5 bases; junction bases outside the gene matches: 8. The CDR3 has 15 residues. DNA of the CDR3: TGTGCCAGCAGCTTCCTTAGCGGGAGTGGCAACGAGCAGTACGTC. This encodes CASSFLSGSGNEQYV.

This clone has more than one count but fewer than ten. V usage is TRBV27 and J usage is TRBJ1-2, with D possibly matching TRBD1 (5 bases). V was pared by 2 bases and J by 2 bases, with 9 bases between. Germline CDR1 is MNHEY and CDR2 is SMNVEV (reference sequence). The CDR3 is 14 amino acids. The CDR3 DNA sequence: TGTGCCAGCAGTTTAATGGCAGGGAACTATGGCTACACCTTC. It codes for CASSLMAGNYGYTF.

The CDR3 DNA sequence: TGTGCCAGCTCACCCTCGGGACAGGGTCCGAATGGCTACACCTTC. It specifies CASSPSGQGPNGYTF. The chain combines TRBV18 with TRBJ1-2; 9 bases fit TRBD1. The V and J ends lost 3 bases and 6 bases, in that order; junction bases with no gene match: 8. Germline loops: CDR1 KGHSH, CDR2 LQKENI. This CDR3 is 15 amino acids long.

This clone was observed a single time. The chain is built from TRBV24-1 and TRBJ1-4; 7 nucleotides match TRBD1. The junction had 5 bases not matched to a gene; V was cut back by 4 bases and J by 4 bases. Germline values: CDR1 KGHDR, CDR2 SFDVKD. The CDR3 contains 15 residues. CDR3 loop: CATSDPGQLNEKLFF. The CDR3 region has the DNA TGTGCCACCAGTGACCCGGGACAGCTTAATGAAAAACTGTTTTTT.

This clone was counted a few times. This rearrangement joins TRBV20-1 to TRBJ2-1; no definite D call. This CDR3 has 14 residues. In germline, CDR1 is DFQATT, CDR2 SNEGSKA (reference sequence). The germline V and J ends were trimmed by 3 bases and 0 bases, with 9 bases remaining between them. CDR3 residues: CSASVSSSYNEQFF. The CDR3 bases are TGCAGTGCTAGTGTGAGTAGCTCCTACAATGAGCAGTTCTTC.

The CDR3 region is CASSYQGAYEQYF. The CDR3, as DNA: TGTGCCAGCAGTTATCAGGGGGCCTACGAGCAGTACTTC. The rearrangement links TRBV6-5 to TRBJ2-7; 7 nucleotides align to TRBD1. The germline gives CDR1 MNHEY, CDR2 SVGAGI. CDR3 length: 13 amino acids. With V trimmed by 3 bases and J by 2 bases, 1 base remained unmatched.

The table lists this clone with a count of one. The chain joins TRBV4-1 to TRBJ2-5; D possibly corresponds to TRBD2 (6 bases). This CDR3 contains 18 residues. The V gene lost 0 bases and the J gene lost 7 bases, with 24 bases spanning the gap. CDR1 and CDR2 (germline): MGHRA, YSYEKL. The CDR3, as DNA: TGCGCCAGCAGCCAAGACGTCGGGGGTCCACATTCTGGGGGGACCCAGTACTTC. This encodes CASSQDVGGPHSGGTQYF.

The V and J genes are TRBV5-4 and TRBJ1-2, with D perhaps matching TRBD1 (6 bases). V was pared by 5 bases and J by 5 bases, with 16 bases between. The CDR3 sequence is 14 residues long. Germline V gives CDR1 SGHNT, CDR2 YYREEE (reference sequence). CDR3 protein: CASRSDSAPYGYTF. The CDR3 DNA sequence: TGTGCCAGCAGATCGGACAGTGCTCCTTATGGCTACACCTTC.

V usage is TRBV5-1 and J usage is TRBJ1-5; maybe TRBD1 (5 bases). The V end was cut by 4 bases, the J end by 5 bases, with 13 bases between. This CDR3 has 14 amino acids. The germline V gene has CDR1 SGHRS and CDR2 YFSETQ. This CDR3 is CASSPGGDHQPQHF. The CDR3 DNA sequence: TGCGCCAGCAGCCCCGGGGGGGATCATCAGCCCCAGCATTTT. The variable domain in full, completed from reference TRBV5-1 and TRBJ1-5, reads KAGVTQTPRYLIKTRGQQVTLSCSPISGHRSVSWYQQTPGQGLQFLFEYFSETQRNKGNFPGRFSGRQFSNSRSEMNVSTLELGDSALYLCASSPGGDHQPQHFGDGTRLSIL.

The rearrangement uses TRBV7-2 and TRBJ2-1, with D possibly matching TRBD2 (6 bases). The CDR3 length is 15 residues. V was pared by 1 base and J by 8 bases, with 15 bases between. Germline-derived CDR1 and CDR2 are SGHTA and FQGNSA. The CDR3 region is CASSLDAGLVDEQFF. The DNA for the CDR3 is TGTGCCAGCAGCTTAGATGCGGGACTGGTCGATGAGCAGTTCTTC.

The chain carries TRBV5-4 and TRBJ2-2; 7 positions agree with TRBD2. Germline trimming cut 6 bases from V and 3 bases from J; bases unmatched to any gene: 11. This CDR3 has 16 amino acids. Germline CDR1 and CDR2: SGHNT and YYREEE (reference sequence). DNA of the CDR3: TGTGCCAGCACCCCGGGCGGGAGTACGGACACCGGGGAGCTGTTTTTT. Protein product: CASTPGGSTDTGELFF.

The rearrangement joins TRBV13 to TRBJ1-2; D is possibly TRBD1 (5 bases). This CDR3 region has 12 residues. Trimming removed 3 bases at V and 5 bases at J, with 7 bases between. The germline V gene encodes CDR1 PRHDT and CDR2 FYEKMQ (reference sequence). The DNA for the CDR3 is TGTGCCAGCAGCTTGGGGGGTTATGGCTACACCTTC. It specifies CASSLGGYGYTF.

The genes are TRBV6-5 and TRBJ2-1, with TRBD2 matching 9 bases. This CDR3 has 14 amino acids. Germline V gives CDR1 MNHEY, CDR2 SVGAGI. V gave up 8 bases and J gave up 0 bases; unmatched junction bases: 2. CDR3 nucleotide sequence: TGTGCCAGCGAGCGGGAGGCCTCCTACAATGAGCAGTTCTTC. This codes for CASEREASYNEQFF.

CDR3 coding DNA: TGTGCCACCCCCGGAGGGGACCTGGGGGCAGATACGCAGTATTTT. Its translation: CATPGGDLGADTQYF. This chain connects TRBV19 to TRBJ2-3, with D perhaps matching TRBD2 (6 bases). Per germline, CDR1 LNHDA and CDR2 SQIVND (reference sequence). This CDR3 is built from 15 residues. V was pared by 10 bases and J by 4 bases, with 21 bases between.

This clone was seen once. V and J are TRBV30 and TRBJ1-2; maybe TRBD1 (6 bases). The germline CDR1 and CDR2 sequences are GTSNPN and SVGIG (reference sequence). The CDR3 has 14 amino acids. Trimming took off 2 bases at V and 2 bases at J, with 12 bases between the two ends. The CDR3 nucleotides are TGTGCCTGGAGTAACAGGGAGAAGAACTATGGCTACACCTTC. Its protein is CAWSNREKNYGYTF.

The V gene is TRBV29-1, the J gene TRBJ1-4, with 8 nucleotides matching TRBD1. The CDR3 totals 13 residues. The V gene's germline CDR1 is SQVTM and CDR2 ANQGSEA. Trimming took 4 bases from V and 2 from J; bases not matched to a gene: 0. CDR3 region: CSVGQGTNEKLFF. DNA for the CDR3: TGCAGCGTTGGACAGGGGACTAATGAAAAACTGTTTTTT.

V is TRBV30 and J is TRBJ2-7; 10 bases match TRBD1. Trimming removed 1 base from V and 5 bases from J; junction bases left unmatched: 14. The CDR3 totals 17 residues. Germline V gene lookup returns CDR1 GTSNPN and CDR2 SVGIG (reference sequence). The CDR3 protein is CAWSATWTGQGLHEQYV. DNA of the CDR3: TGTGCCTGGAGTGCGACGTGGACGGGACAGGGGCTCCACGAGCAGTACGTC.

The gene calls are TRBV6-5 and TRBJ1-1, with 9 bases aligning to TRBD1. The CDR3 extends over 14 amino acids. Per the germline V gene, CDR1 is MNHEY and CDR2 is SVGAGI. Losses at the gene ends were 6 bases for V and 4 bases for J; bases not matched to a gene: 6. CDR3 DNA sequence: TGTGCCAGCAGGAGGATACAGGGGGCCACTGAAGCTTTCTTT. Protein sequence: CASRRIQGATEAFF.

The V gene is TRBV4-2, the J gene TRBJ2-1; 12 nucleotides agree with TRBD2. J lost 8 bases, V lost 0 bases, and 8 bases had no gene match. The CDR3 runs 17 residues. The V gene's germline CDR1 is LGHNA and CDR2 YNFKEQ. The CDR3 loop reads CASSQDVTSGSSYEQFF. The CDR3 nucleotides read TGTGCCAGCAGCCAAGACGTGACTAGCGGGAGTTCGTATGAGCAGTTCTTC.

V usage is TRBV30 and J usage is TRBJ1-3; D might be TRBD1 (5 bases). There are 15 residues in the CDR3. The V gene lost 0 bases and the J gene lost 2 bases, with 11 bases spanning the gap. Germline lookup yields CDR1 GTSNPN and CDR2 SVGIG (reference sequence). The CDR3 DNA sequence: TGTGCCTGGAGTGTATTAGCCAGGGCTGGAAACACCATATATTTT. This encodes CAWSVLARAGNTIYF.

This clone has only one observation. The chain joins TRBV28 to TRBJ1-5, with a weak D call TRBD1 (6 bases). The CDR3 is 17 amino acids. Germline CDR1 MDHEN, CDR2 SYDVKM. Trimming stripped 1 base from V and 1 base from J, with 14 bases between. The CDR3 sequence is CASSLSKQGESNQPQHF. CDR3 sequence (DNA): TGTGCCAGCAGTTTATCCAAACAGGGTGAAAGCAATCAGCCCCAGCATTTT.

V and J are TRBV18 and TRBJ1-3; 7 bases match TRBD1. V lost 0 bases, J lost 3 bases, and 2 bases stayed unmatched. This CDR3 contains 15 residues. Germline lookup yields CDR1 KGHSH and CDR2 LQKENI. CDR3 amino acids: CASSPPRGLGNTIYF. As DNA, the CDR3 is TGTGCCAGCTCACCACCGAGGGGGCTTGGAAACACCATATATTTT.